This T cell receptor (beta chain) was observed in a study of T-cell memory formation after mild COVID-19. TCRdb passed the 5' RACE reads through MiXCR, listing each CDR3 protein once. Of just under 350,000 distinct CDR3 sequences in the sample, approximately 13% were seen once. V was cut by 6 bases and J by 5 bases, with 14 bases left in between. There are 13 residues in the CDR3. Germline-derived CDR1 and CDR2 are LGHDT and YNNKEL (reference sequence). This receptor was taken from a man aged 18 to 29 who had mild COVID-19 (a few samples of this study predate the infection). Cell type and time point are not known. The sequenced material came from PBMCs or a T cell subset sorted from them (not recorded which). The J gene is TRBJ2-7, the V gene TRBV3-1, with a weak D call TRBD2 (6 bases). The CDR3 reads CASRLEGSDEQYF. The CDR3 coding sequence is TGTGCCAGCAGGCTGGAGGGCAGCGACGAGCAGTACTTC.